The 20 T cell receptor beta chains below all came from one sample that was sequenced in a study of T cells in Graves' hyperthyroidism and ophthalmopathy (dated by TCRdb to the late 2010s). The protocol used for the library was multiplex PCR. Sequencing was performed on an Illumina HiSeq 2000. Amplification of TCR beta CDR3 regions was carried out from RNA transcripts. A first-round RT-PCR of the TCR CDR3 used the HTBI primer set with the Qiagen OneStep RT-PCR kit. In TCRdb, the public reads were trimmed at Q25 with fastp and aligned with MiXCR, with productive beta chains retained. Each entry is one CDR3 protein sequence, shown with its most common DNA and genes. For this sample the table gives 300,000 to 400,000 distinct CDR3 sequences, of which approximately 13% were detected only once. The biggest ten clones account for 9% to 9.5% of the sample. Sequencing input: blood. Receptor source: a woman between 18 and 30 years old with Graves' hyperthyroidism.

The V and J genes are TRBV28 and TRBJ2-2; 9 bases map to TRBD2. The J segment lost 3 bases and the V segment lost 3 bases, leaving 14 bases of the junction unmatched. This CDR3 contains 19 residues. Per the germline V gene, CDR1 is MDHEN and CDR2 is SYDVKM. The CDR3 sequence: CASSFLFLGGRADTGELFF. CDR3 sequence (DNA): TGTGCCAGCAGTTTCCTATTTTTGGGCGGGAGGGCCGACACCGGGGAGCTGTTTTTT.

This clonotype was recorded many times. The chain combines TRBV28 with TRBJ2-7; unclear D gene. The CDR3 runs 16 residues. The germline V gene has CDR1 MDHEN and CDR2 SYDVKM. Trimming took off 3 bases at V and 1 base at J, with 16 bases between the two ends. The CDR3 DNA reads TGTGCCAGCAGTTTGGGCCGCGGTAGGTGGTCCTACGAGCAGTACTTC. Its translation: CASSLGRGRWSYEQYF.

The sample holds many counts of this clonotype. The V gene is TRBV7-2, the J gene TRBJ2-3; weak D call: TRBD1 (5 bases). Trimming pared 3 bases from V and 2 bases from J, leaving 21 bases between. Germline V gives CDR1 SGHTA, CDR2 FQGNSA. There are 18 residues in the CDR3. The CDR3 DNA sequence: TGTGCCAGCAGCTTGGGAATAGACAGCCGGACGTACACAGATACGCAGTATTTT. This codes for CASSLGIDSRTYTDTQYF.

At least ten counts were recorded for this clonotype. The chain has TRBV2 and TRBJ1-2; no definite D call. The CDR3 loop spans 13 amino acids. V lost 5 bases, J lost 6 bases, and 13 bases lay in between. The germline gives CDR1 SNHLY, CDR2 FYNNEI. In nucleotides, the CDR3 is TGTGCCAGCAGTATCGGACGATTCGATGGCTACACCTTC. Translating gives CASSIGRFDGYTF.

This chain's CDR3 is CASSQEDVGARGFNEQFF. The CDR3 DNA sequence: TGCGCCAGCAGCCAAGAGGATGTGGGGGCTAGGGGATTCAATGAGCAGTTCTTC. J is TRBJ2-1 and V is TRBV4-3, with D possibly TRBD1 on 6 matching bases. The CDR3 extends over 18 amino acids. From germline, CDR1 is LGHNA and CDR2 YSLEER. Deletions cut 0 bases from V and 6 bases from J, with 21 bases between.

This clonotype came up many times. This chain uses TRBV7-6 with TRBJ2-7; D is uncertain. The CDR3 has 15 amino acids. Trimming took 1 base from V and 5 from J, leaving 15 bases between them. The germline V gene has CDR1 SGHVS and CDR2 FNYEAQ. CDR3 coding DNA: TGTGCCAGCAGCTTAGTAAGCCAGGATTTTGACGAGCAGTACTTC. It is translated as CASSLVSQDFDEQYF.

The J gene is TRBJ2-5, the V gene TRBV4-1, with D tentatively TRBD2 (6 bases). The CDR3 spans 14 residues. V was cut by 2 bases and J by 6 bases, with 13 bases left in between. From germline, CDR1 is MGHRA and CDR2 YSYEKL. CDR3 amino acids: CASSQLTSAKTQYF. The DNA for the CDR3 is TGCGCCAGCAGCCAACTGACTAGTGCCAAGACCCAGTACTTC.

This clonotype was counted at least ten times. The V call is TRBV12-3 or TRBV12-4, the J call TRBJ2-2; D is ambiguous. CDR3 length: 13 amino acids. Trimming removed 2 bases at V and 6 bases at J, with 7 bases between. CDR3 sequence (DNA): TGTGCCAGCAGTTTATTTAGAGCCGGGGAGCTGTTTTTT. It yields the protein CASSLFRAGELFF.

Comments on this clonotype: Just one base apart from a much larger clone, this may be a read error. V usage is TRBV12-3 or TRBV12-4 and J usage is TRBJ2-7; D ambiguous. This CDR3 is built from 10 residues. The V and J ends lost 4 bases and 7 bases respectively, with 5 bases between them. The CDR3 nucleotides are TGTGCCAGCAGTTCCACTGAGCAGTACTTC. Its protein is CASSSTEQYF.

The V call is TRBV10-1, the J call TRBJ1-3; 7 bases agree with TRBD1. Germline-derived CDR1 and CDR2 are WNHNN and SYGVQD (reference sequence). The CDR3 is made up of 18 amino acids. V shed 7 bases, J shed 4 bases, and the junction held 19 bases outside the gene matches. Written as DNA, the CDR3 is TGCGCCAGCACCCCAACCCCGATGGACAGGAAGATGGGAAACACCATATATTTT. It yields the protein CASTPTPMDRKMGNTIYF.

This clonotype was recorded at least ten times. The chain uses TRBV5-8 and TRBJ2-3; D possibly matches TRBD1 or TRBD2 (6 bases each). Germline CDR1 reads SGHTS; CDR2 reads YDEGEE. The V gene lost 4 bases and the J gene lost 6 bases, with 12 bases spanning the gap. The CDR3 length is 13 residues. CDR3 sequence reads: CASSLPGADTQYF. The CDR3 DNA follows: TGTGCCAGCAGCCTCCCGGGGGCGGATACGCAGTATTTT.

The table lists this clonotype with many counts. DNA for the CDR3: TGTGCCAGCAGCCCCCGTCTGAGGGGATATGGCTACACCTTC. Translation gives CASSPRLRGYGYTF. This rearrangement joins TRBV12-3 or TRBV12-4 to TRBJ1-2, with D tentatively TRBD1 (5 bases). The V end was cut by 6 bases, the J end by 5 bases, with 16 bases between. CDR3 length equals 14 residues.

Concerning this clonotype itself: Germline and junction disagree at one end, which may indicate a read error. The genes are TRBV27 and TRBJ2-1, with a weak D call TRBD2 (6 bases). The CDR3 totals 13 residues. Germline V CDR1 and CDR2: MNHEY, SMNVEV (reference sequence). The CDR3 loop reads CASSLGGYNERFF. The CDR3, as DNA: TGTGCCAGCAGTTTAGGGGGGTACAATGAGCGGTTCTTC.

This clonotype was recorded only once. This chain connects TRBV6-2 or TRBV6-3 to TRBJ2-7, with 10 bases matching TRBD1. The germline gives CDR1 MNHEY, CDR2 SVGEGT. This CDR3 comprises 16 residues. The junction had 13 bases not matched to a gene; V was cut back by 7 bases and J by 4 bases. In DNA, the CDR3 is TGTGCCAGCAAAAGGGCCTCCGGGACAGGGGATTACGAGCAGTACTTC. It specifies CASKRASGTGDYEQYF.

This clonotype occurred many times. The V gene is TRBV28, the J gene TRBJ2-1; D is ambiguous. Trimming removed 6 bases from V and 5 bases from J, with 11 bases in between. Germline values: CDR1 MDHEN, CDR2 SYDVKM. The CDR3 contains 13 residues. DNA for the CDR3: TGTGCCAGCAGCCTGGTCGCGAACAATGAGCAGTTCTTC. Its translation is CASSLVANNEQFF.

The chain uses TRBV5-1 and TRBJ1-3; TRBD1 agrees at 7 bases. Germline CDR1 reads SGHRS; CDR2 reads YFSETQ. CDR3 length: 16 residues. V lost 8 bases and J lost 2; bases outside the gene matches: 13. Here the CDR3 reads CASRSAGGNTGNTIYF. CDR3 sequence (DNA): TGCGCCAGTCGATCGGCAGGGGGAAATACTGGAAACACCATATATTTT.

This clonotype was seen a handful of times. The chain employs TRBV6-2 or TRBV6-3 and TRBJ2-5; tentatively, D is TRBD1 (6 bases). Germline-derived CDR1 and CDR2 are MNHEY and SVGEGT. CDR3 size: 13 residues. The V end lost 6 bases, the J end lost 1 base, and 9 bases lay between the germline ends. The chain's CDR3 is CASRQGIQETQYF. CDR3 sequence (DNA): TGTGCCAGCAGGCAGGGGATCCAAGAGACCCAGTACTTC.

This clonotype was seen at least ten times. V gene TRBV18 combines with J gene TRBJ1-4; perhaps TRBD1 as D (6 bases). The CDR3 consists of 15 residues. CDR1 is KGHSH, CDR2 LQKENI, per germline. The V gene lost 3 bases and the J gene lost 6 bases, with 14 bases spanning the gap. The CDR3 reads CASSPGAGGDEKLFF. The DNA for the CDR3 is TGTGCCAGCTCACCGGGGGCTGGGGGAGATGAAAAACTGTTTTTT.

This clonotype appeared many times. The J gene is TRBJ1-1, the V gene TRBV20-1; TRBD1 is a possible D gene (5 bases). The CDR3 is made up of 13 amino acids. V gave up 6 bases and J gave up 3 bases, with 14 bases separating them. The germline CDR1 and CDR2 sequences are DFQATT and SNEGSKA (reference sequence). CDR3 DNA: TGCAGTGCAAAGCCAGGGAGCCACACTGAAGCTTTCTTT. Translation: CSAKPGSHTEAFF.

The table lists this clonotype with many counts. The V gene is TRBV29-1, the J gene TRBJ2-2, with unresolved D. V gave up 7 bases and J gave up 4 bases, with 16 bases separating them. Germline CDR1 and CDR2: SQVTM and ANQGSEA. There are 14 residues in the CDR3. CDR3 loop: CSAGPRSGTGELFF. CDR3 DNA: TGCAGCGCCGGACCCAGGTCCGGCACCGGGGAGCTGTTTTTT.